A single sample gave rise to the 3 T cell receptor beta chains below, sequenced in a study of blood T cells in healthy people across ages. Using a J-beta primer mix together with a sample-barcoded 5' primer, a second PCR was run for roughly 6 to 11 cycles. TCRdb redid the calling of the 5' RACE reads with MiXCR, one entry per CDR3 protein. This table holds roughly 1,800,000 distinct CDR3 sequences, roughly 49% found once. Material: blood. The receptor source for this set is a woman aged 40-49 years in good health.

This chain links TRBV14 with TRBJ2-1; 8 bases align to TRBD2. Trimming cost V 4 bases and J 4 bases; bases outside gene matches: 9. This CDR3 has 16 residues. CDR1 and CDR2 from the germline V gene are SGHDN and FVKESK. As DNA, the CDR3 is TGTGCCAGCAGCCGCTCCGGGACTAGAAGGTACAATGAGCAGTTCTTC. Protein product: CASSRSGTRRYNEQFF.

The CDR3 spells CASRKDGNNSPLHF. CDR3 nucleotides: TGCGCCAGCAGAAAGGACGGTAATAATTCACCCCTCCACTTT. The V call is TRBV5-1, the J call TRBJ1-6; no clear D gene. The CDR3 extends over 14 amino acids. Germline V lookup: CDR1 SGHRS, CDR2 YFSETQ. The ends were cut back, 5 bases at V and 5 bases at J, with 11 bases in the middle.

This chain joins TRBV20-1 and TRBJ2-3; D is possibly TRBD2 (6 bases). CDR3 length equals 15 residues. Germline lookup yields CDR1 DFQATT and CDR2 SNEGSKA (reference sequence). The germline V and J ends were trimmed by 5 bases and 0 bases, with 15 bases remaining between them. The CDR3 DNA is TGCAGTGCTCCCACCTCGGCGGGAAGCACAGATACGCAGTATTTT. Translation: CSAPTSAGSTDTQYF.